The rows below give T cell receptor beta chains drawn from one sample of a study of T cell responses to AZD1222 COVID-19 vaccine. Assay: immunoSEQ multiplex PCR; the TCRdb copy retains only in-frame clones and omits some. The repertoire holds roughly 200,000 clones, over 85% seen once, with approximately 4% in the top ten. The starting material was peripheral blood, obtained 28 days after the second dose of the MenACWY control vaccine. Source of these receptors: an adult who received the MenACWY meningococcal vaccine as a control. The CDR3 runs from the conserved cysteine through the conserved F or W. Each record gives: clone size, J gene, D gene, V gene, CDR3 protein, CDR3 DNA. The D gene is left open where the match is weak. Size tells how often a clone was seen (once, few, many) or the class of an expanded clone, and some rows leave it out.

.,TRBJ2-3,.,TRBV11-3,CASRYGGPADTQYF,TGTGCCAGCAGGTACGGAGGGCCAGCAGATACGCAGTATTTT
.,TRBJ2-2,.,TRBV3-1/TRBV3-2,CASSPPSSTGELFF,TGTGCCAGCAGCCCCCCGAGTTCCACCGGGGAGCTGTTTTTT
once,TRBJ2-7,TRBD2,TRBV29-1,CSVGTSGSYEQYF,TGCAGCGTTGGGACTAGCGGGAGCTACGAGCAGTACTTC
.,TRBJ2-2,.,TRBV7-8,CASSLARVGGGELFF,TGTGCCAGCAGCTTAGCGAGGGTCGGCGGCGGGGAGCTGTTTTTT
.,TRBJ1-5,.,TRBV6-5,CASSLQGFYQPQHF,TGTGCCAGCAGTCTCCAGGGTTTCTATCAGCCCCAGCATTTT
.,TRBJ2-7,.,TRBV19,CASSILHAYEQYF,TGTGCCAGTAGTATCCTCCATGCCTACGAGCAGTACTTC
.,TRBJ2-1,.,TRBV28,CASSLIGGINNEQFF,TGTGCCAGCAGTTTAATTGGGGGGATCAACAATGAGCAGTTCTTC
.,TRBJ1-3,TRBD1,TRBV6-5,CASSYSPRGYGNTIYF,TGTGCCAGCAGTTACTCGCCCAGGGGGTATGGAAACACCATATATTTT
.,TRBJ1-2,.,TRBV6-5,CASGQGRGYGYTF,TGTGCCAGCGGTCAGGGTAGGGGCTATGGCTACACCTTC
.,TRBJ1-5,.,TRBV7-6,CASSRYGDQPQHF,TGTGCCAGCAGCCGTTATGGGGATCAGCCCCAGCATTTT
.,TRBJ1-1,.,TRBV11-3,CASSLDLDGTEAFF,TGTGCCAGCAGCTTAGATCTTGACGGGACCGAAGCTTTCTTT
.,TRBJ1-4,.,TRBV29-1,CSVDSNEKLFF,TGCAGCGTTGACAGTAATGAAAAACTGTTTTTT
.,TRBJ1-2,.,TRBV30,CASPHVPGPDGYTF,TGTGCCTCCCCCCACGTACCTGGGCCGGATGGCTACACCTTC
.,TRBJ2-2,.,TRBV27,CASSLSRTNTGELFF,TGTGCCAGCAGTTTAAGCAGAACGAACACCGGGGAGCTGTTTTTT
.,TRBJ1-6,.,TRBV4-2,CASSQEDPGRSSYNSPLHF,TGTGCCAGCAGCCAAGAGGATCCAGGGCGATCCTCCTATAATTCACCCCTCCACTTT
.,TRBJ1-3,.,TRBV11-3,CASSLGGQRSSGNTIYF,TGTGCCAGCAGCTTAGGTGGACAGCGCAGCTCTGGAAACACCATATATTTT
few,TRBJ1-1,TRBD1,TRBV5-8,CASRDRFLSNTEAFF,TGTGCCAGTAGGGACAGATTCTTATCGAACACTGAAGCTTTCTTT
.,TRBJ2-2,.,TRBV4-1,CASSPLTSVLYTGELFF,TGCGCCAGCAGCCCTCTAACATCGGTCCTTTACACCGGGGAGCTGTTTTTT
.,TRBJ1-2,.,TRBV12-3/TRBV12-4,CASSLGVGYTF,TGTGCCAGCAGTTTAGGGGTAGGCTACACCTTC
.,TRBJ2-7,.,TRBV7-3,CASSPMAGSHEQYF,TGTGCCAGCAGCCCCATGGCGGGGAGCCACGAGCAGTACTTC
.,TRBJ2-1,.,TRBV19,CASSMGANGVSYNEQFF,TGTGCCAGTAGTATGGGGGCTAACGGGGTGTCCTACAATGAGCAGTTCTTC
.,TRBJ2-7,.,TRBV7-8,CASSGTVGTYEQYF,TGTGCCAGCAGCGGAACAGTGGGGACCTACGAGCAGTACTTC
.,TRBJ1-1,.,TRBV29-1,CSGRDSRWTEAFF,TGCAGCGGCCGGGACTCCCGGTGGACTGAAGCTTTCTTT
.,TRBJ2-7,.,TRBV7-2,CASSLGRASYEQYF,TGTGCCAGCAGCTTAGGGCGGGCCTCCTACGAGCAGTACTTC
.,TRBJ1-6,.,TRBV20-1,CSASIGRGRSPLHF,TGCAGTGCTAGTATCGGCAGGGGCCGCTCACCCCTCCACTTT
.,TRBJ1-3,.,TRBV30,CAWSPDKAGNTIYF,TGTGCCTGGAGTCCCGACAAGGCAGGAAACACCATATATTTT
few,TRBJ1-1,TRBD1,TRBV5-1,CASSSLSTGANTEAFF,TGCGCCAGCAGCTCGCTCTCGACAGGGGCGAACACTGAAGCTTTCTTT
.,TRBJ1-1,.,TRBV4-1,CASSQFRGNTEAFF,TGCGCCAGCAGCCAATTTAGGGGGAACACTGAAGCTTTCTTT
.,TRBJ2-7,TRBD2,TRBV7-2,CASSSGSGKLVYEQYF,TGTGCCAGCAGCTCCGGGAGCGGGAAGTTAGTCTACGAGCAGTACTTC
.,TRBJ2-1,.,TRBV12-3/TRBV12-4,CASRAGTNEQFF,TGTGCCAGCAGGGCCGGGACCAATGAGCAGTTCTTC
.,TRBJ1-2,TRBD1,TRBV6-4,CASRNRGLDYGYTF,TGTGCCAGCAGAAACAGGGGGCTTGACTATGGCTACACCTTC
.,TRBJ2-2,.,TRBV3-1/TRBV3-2,CASSHLDPPNTGELFF,TGTGCCAGCAGCCATTTAGATCCCCCGAACACCGGGGAGCTGTTTTTT
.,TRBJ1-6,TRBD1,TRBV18,CASSPTRQGTPLHF,TGTGCCAGCTCACCCACTCGACAGGGGACACCCCTCCACTTT
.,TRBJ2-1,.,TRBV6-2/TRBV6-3,CASSAPGARNNEQFF,TGTGCCAGCAGTGCGCCAGGGGCAAGGAACAATGAGCAGTTCTTC